This entry concerns a single TCR beta chain. Its target antigen remains unknown. The data are from a study of cytomegalovirus exposure and HLA in healthy donors (dated by TCRdb to 2016 to 2017). Some background on the complete study: In an earlier analysis of several hundred of the donors, 276 Gb of sequence data and roughly 100 million unique TCR beta sequences from about 179 million T cells were reported. An early release that covered approximately 600 HLA-typed donors contained 250 to 350 gigabases of sequencing data and approximately 85 million unique TCR sequences. Of the approximately 400 genotyped donors, about 84% fell in the genetic ancestry cluster associated with self-reported Caucasian donors. The study was designed to test whether signatures of past pathogen exposure could be identified by cataloging public T cell receptors. The T cell repertoires of some 700 subjects were profiled by immunosequencing and related to cytomegalovirus serostatus. Besides the first cohort of approximately 710 subjects, a separate validation cohort made up of 120 or so different subjects was used. To predict cytomegalovirus infection status, the study combined high-throughput TCR immunosequencing, statistical association of individual TCRs with disease status, and machine learning. A later analysis re-examined previously published TCR beta repertoires from more than 550 donors and added high-resolution HLA genotyping to investigate patterns of TCR occurrence. Rather than using new phenotypic data, the later analysis identified candidate immune exposures from TCR beta sequences and from how often those sequences occurred across donors. To decide whether each TCR beta V gene segment behaved as functional or pseudogenic, an earlier analysis of approximately 600 of the donors relied on high-throughput TCR beta sequencing. Donor age, sex, ethnicity and CMV serostatus were collected together with the repertoire data. In a later genetic analysis, genome-wide SNP genotypes for about three fifths of the roughly 670 donors were used, and that subset was treated as a discovery cohort. All discovery cohort repertoires had been generated using a single sequencing platform. HLA typing included class I and class II loci at four-digit resolution. The number of typed donors differed by locus: roughly 629-640 for A, B, C, DRB1 and DQB1; approximately 520 for DQA1; around 580 for DPA1; and around 490 for DPB1. A handful of DR-DQ haplotypes were treated as single units for association and clustering because of strong linkage in the cohort. Among roughly 400 genotyped donors of the cohort, an average of roughly 240,000 unique TCR beta nucleotide sequences were sequenced per donor, about a sixth of them non-productive.

The CDR3 holds 17 amino acids from the cysteine to the phenylalanine. Only the CDR3 portion is preserved as DNA: 51 bases, with reading frame beginning at the first base. Based on the germline V gene, the CDR1 and CDR2 sequences are MDHEN and SYDVKM. The junction shows trimming of 4 bases on V and 6 bases on J, and the gene matches do not reach 10 bases of it. What the authors observed across the whole study: In an earlier analysis of several hundred of the donors, most TCR beta V segments were observed in productive rearrangements about 87% or about 30% of the time, broadly matching IMGT annotations. In a later analysis, the rate of TCR association differed among HLA loci, with DRB1 alleles having the most associated TCRs and HLA-C alleles having the fewest. According to the authors, the approach could potentially be generalized to other disease states and immunological phenotypes. Because some donors lacked HLA typing at each locus, the association tests relied only on the typed subset. Linkage disequilibrium might explain the correlated functional status among segregating V segments, but an unknown experimental factor could not be excluded. A further reported finding was that TCR beta sequences accurately predicted the HLA-A and HLA-B alleles for most subjects in the first cohort. Because counts were too low, around 17 rarely observed V segments, including chromosome 9 orphons, were left out of the earlier analysis of 587 of the donors. Strong co-occurrence of HLA alleles, especially DR and DQ, made assigning TCR associations to individual alleles difficult. While some public TCRs were present in many individuals, most TCR sequences turned up only very rarely across donors. In a later analysis, over 15,000 TCR beta sequences were associated with specific HLA alleles at a false discovery rate of 0.05. Several of the top co-occurrence clusters appeared to be linked to parvovirus B19, influenza, CMV and Epstein-Barr virus, according to a later analysis. CMV serostatus was the only immune exposure information available for the cohort. Some IMGT-functional V segments, including TRBV6-2 and TRBV6-3, could not be told apart with the 87-base-pair reads, so those segments were excluded. The study listed approximately 150 TCR beta chains as associated with cytomegalovirus. An association between a missense DCLRE1C variant and V-gene and J-gene trimming of TCR beta chains was found in a later genetic analysis and replicated in an independent cohort. Compared with equally common non-associated chains, HLA-associated TCR beta chains in a later analysis were more clonally expanded and had lower generation probabilities. A later genetic analysis reported fewer N-insertions in productive TCRs among donors in an Asian-associated ancestry cluster than the approximately 670-donor mean. A cluster of highly shared sequence variants was judged likely to represent a technical artifact of the sequencing pipeline. In vitro tests confirmed that a few of the cytomegalovirus-associated TCR beta chains recognize cytomegalovirus antigens. In this cohort, only TCR beta chains were sequenced, and detectable features were limited by the absence of alpha or paired-chain data. Cytomegalovirus status was reported to be diagnosed by the classifier with high specificity and sensitivity in both the original and validation cohorts. Most CMV-associated TCR beta chains appeared to be HLA-restricted in a later analysis, and the HLA associations seemed to be driven largely by CMV exposure. The presence/absence analyses assumed that sequencing depth was roughly uniform across donors, and that assumption may not be true.

The library came from the immunoSEQ multiplex PCR assay. A mixture of 60 forward primers for TCR Vbeta segments and 13 reverse primers for TCR Jbeta segments was used in the multiplex PCR. Amplification of the CDR3 region of rearranged TCR beta genes was performed with a multiplex PCR assay on genomic DNA. The Illumina HiSeq System was used to sequence the amplified TCR beta libraries as 87-base-pair reads. The study's processing was this. In a later analysis, tens of millions of unique TCR beta chains were counted across the 666 repertoires, and approximately 11 million of these chains were shared by at least two donors. A nearest-neighbor algorithm error-corrected the raw reads and collapsed the reads into unique sequences, merging closely related sequences to remove PCR and sequencing errors. CDR3 sequences were aligned to IMGT reference sequences to assign V, D and J gene segments. For a sequence to be retained, at least a six-nucleotide match to both a V gene segment and a J gene segment was required. A rearrangement was called productive if the CDR3 had no stop codons and remained in frame with V and J, and every other rearrangement was called non-productive. CDR3 was defined by IMGT convention, running from the second conserved V-encoded cysteine to the conserved J-encoded phenylalanine. The earlier analysis of 500 to 750 of the donors excluded any sequence lacking an unambiguous match to a single V gene segment. An earlier analysis of 587 of the donors classified V segments as functional when productive rearrangements were above 56.7% and as segregating when the standard deviation between donors was above 5%. A statistical classification framework was built to diagnose cytomegalovirus status from the catalog of TCR beta chain sequences. V and J gene assignment, in a later analysis, came from comparing TCR nucleotide sequences with IMGT/GENE-DB human TR gene sequences. In a later analysis, CDR3 sequences and most-parsimonious VDJ recombination scenarios were assigned using the TCRdist pipeline. In a later analysis, each TCR beta chain was defined by its CDR3 amino acid sequence together with its V-gene family, and reads lacking a unique V-gene family were excluded. To address suspected cross-contamination and a sequencing artifact, a later analysis removed around 590 highly shared, low-generation-probability nucleotide sequences. In a later analysis, a clonal expansion index was calculated for each public chain from normalized within-repertoire ranks of inferred template counts. In a later analysis, generation probabilities were computed using a VDJ recombination model fitted to out-of-frame rearrangements, and the results were checked against IGoR. Hypergeometric tests were used in a later analysis to score TCR-TCR, TCR-HLA and TCR-CMV co-occurrence, with a repertoire-size bias correction applied to the TCR pairs. In a later analysis, false discovery rates were estimated by permuting HLA or CMV assignments 20 times. In a later analysis, co-occurring TCRs were grouped using DBSCAN, with TCRdist sequence similarity added in when clustering inside HLA-allele-positive subsets. Co-occurrence clustering excluded repertoires with fewer than 30,000 or more than 120,000 public chains, plus five with anomalous nucleotide sharing. The clones in this table, taken by TCRdb from immuneACCESS, are in-frame only. Not every clone is retained; where verified, under half of the shortfall comes from an unresolved V gene, and the cause of the rest is unknown. That table is the source of V, J and clone size, and D and trimming were worked out from the DNA. This sample's table contains 150,000 to 200,000 clones. The top ten constitute almost 6.5% of the sample.

The cohort comprised around 690 healthy bone marrow donors. At the time of sampling, every cohort member was nominally healthy, though immune exposures that went unrecorded were likely present. The donor tested CMV seronegative, placing the donor among the approximately 400 seronegative members of the cohort. Each donor provided a peripheral blood sample, and peripheral blood mononuclear cells were used for TCR beta sequencing. Genomic DNA was extracted from the blood cell samples with the Qiagen DNeasy Blood Extraction Kit. Material: PBMCs. The origin of this receptor is a man aged 25-45 years in good health and CMV-seronegative. The V and J segments used are TRBV28 and TRBJ1-6, with 9 bases matching TRBD1. The DNA is as follows: TGTGCCAGCAGTTGGGGACAGGGAAAGGGGTCTAATTCACCCCTCCACTTT. Translated, this is CASSWGQGKGSNSPLHF.